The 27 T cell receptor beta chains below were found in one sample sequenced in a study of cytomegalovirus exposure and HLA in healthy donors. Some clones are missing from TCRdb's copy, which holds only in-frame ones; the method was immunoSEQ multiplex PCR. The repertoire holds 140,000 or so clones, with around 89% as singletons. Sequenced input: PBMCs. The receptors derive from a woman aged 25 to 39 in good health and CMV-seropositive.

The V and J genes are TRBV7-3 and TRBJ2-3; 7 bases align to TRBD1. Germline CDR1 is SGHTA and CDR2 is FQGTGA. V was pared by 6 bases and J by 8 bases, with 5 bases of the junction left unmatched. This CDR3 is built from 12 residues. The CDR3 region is CASSQDRATQYF. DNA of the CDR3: TGTGCCAGCAGTCAAGACAGGGCTACGCAGTATTTT.

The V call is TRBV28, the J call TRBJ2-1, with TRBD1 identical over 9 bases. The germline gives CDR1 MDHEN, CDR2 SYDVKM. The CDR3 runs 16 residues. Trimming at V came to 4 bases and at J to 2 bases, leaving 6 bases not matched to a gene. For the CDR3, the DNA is TGTGCCAGCAGTTCAAGACAGGGGGTGACCTACAATGAGCAGTTCTTC. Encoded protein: CASSSRQGVTYNEQFF.

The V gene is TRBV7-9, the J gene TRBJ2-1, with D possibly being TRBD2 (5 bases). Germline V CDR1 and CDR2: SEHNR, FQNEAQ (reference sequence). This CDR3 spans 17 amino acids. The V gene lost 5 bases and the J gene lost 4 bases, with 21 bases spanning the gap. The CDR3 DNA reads TGTGCCAGCAGCCCCTCGTCCGGGGAGCTCGATTACAATGAGCAGTTCTTC. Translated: CASSPSSGELDYNEQFF.

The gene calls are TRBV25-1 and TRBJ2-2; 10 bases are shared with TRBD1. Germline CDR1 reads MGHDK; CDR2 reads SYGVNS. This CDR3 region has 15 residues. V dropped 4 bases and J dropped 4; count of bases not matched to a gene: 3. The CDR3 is CASSGWTGGTGELFF. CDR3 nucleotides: TGTGCCAGCAGTGGCTGGACAGGGGGCACCGGGGAGCTGTTTTTT.

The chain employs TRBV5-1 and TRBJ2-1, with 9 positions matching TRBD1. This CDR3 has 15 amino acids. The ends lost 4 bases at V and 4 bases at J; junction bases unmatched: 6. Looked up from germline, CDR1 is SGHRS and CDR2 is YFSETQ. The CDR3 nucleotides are TGCGCCAGCAGCCCTCCGGGACAGGGATACAATGAGCAGTTCTTC. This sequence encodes CASSPPGQGYNEQFF.

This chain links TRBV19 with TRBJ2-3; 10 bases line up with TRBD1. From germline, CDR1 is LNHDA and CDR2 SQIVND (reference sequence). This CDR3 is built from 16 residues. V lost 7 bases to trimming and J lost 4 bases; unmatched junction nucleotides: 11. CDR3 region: CASKSTGQGLADTQYF. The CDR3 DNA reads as TGTGCCAGTAAATCCACGGGACAGGGGTTGGCAGATACGCAGTATTTT.

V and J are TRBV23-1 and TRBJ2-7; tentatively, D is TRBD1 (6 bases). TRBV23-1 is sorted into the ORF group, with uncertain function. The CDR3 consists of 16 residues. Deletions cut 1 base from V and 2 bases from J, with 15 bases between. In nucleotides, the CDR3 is TGCGCCAGCAGTCAATGCAATCCGACAGGACCCTACGAGCAGTACTTC. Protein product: CASSQCNPTGPYEQYF.

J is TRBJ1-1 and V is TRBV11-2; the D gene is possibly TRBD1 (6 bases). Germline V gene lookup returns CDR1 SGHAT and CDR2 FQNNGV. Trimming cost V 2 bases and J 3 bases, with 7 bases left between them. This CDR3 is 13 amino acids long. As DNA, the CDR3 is TGTGCCAGCAGCTTAAAGGGGGACACTGAAGCTTTCTTT. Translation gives CASSLKGDTEAFF.

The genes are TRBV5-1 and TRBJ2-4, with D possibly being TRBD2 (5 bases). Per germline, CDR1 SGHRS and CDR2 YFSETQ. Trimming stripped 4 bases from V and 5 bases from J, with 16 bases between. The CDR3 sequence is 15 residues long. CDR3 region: CASSAAGNLENIQYF. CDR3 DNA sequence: TGCGCCAGCAGCGCGGCCGGGAATTTGGAAAACATTCAGTACTTC.

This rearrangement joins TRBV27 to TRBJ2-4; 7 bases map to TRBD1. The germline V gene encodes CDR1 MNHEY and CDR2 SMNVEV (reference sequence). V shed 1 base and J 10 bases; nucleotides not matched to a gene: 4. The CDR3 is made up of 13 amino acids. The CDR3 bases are TGTGCCAGCAGTTTATGGGGACAGCAAATTCAGTACTTC. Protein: CASSLWGQQIQYF.

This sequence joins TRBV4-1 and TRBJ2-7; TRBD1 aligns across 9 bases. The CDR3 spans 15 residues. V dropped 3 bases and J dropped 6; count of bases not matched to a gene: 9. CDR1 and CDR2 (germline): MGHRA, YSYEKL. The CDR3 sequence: CASSHAQGAGAEQYF. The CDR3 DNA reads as TGCGCCAGCAGCCACGCACAGGGGGCCGGGGCCGAGCAGTACTTC.

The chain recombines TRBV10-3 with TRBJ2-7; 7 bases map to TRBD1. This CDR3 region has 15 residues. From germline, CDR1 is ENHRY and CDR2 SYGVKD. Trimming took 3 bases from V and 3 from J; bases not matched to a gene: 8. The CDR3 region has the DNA TGTGCCATCAGTGAAGTAGGGACAGCGGTCTACGAGCAGTACTTC. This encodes CAISEVGTAVYEQYF.

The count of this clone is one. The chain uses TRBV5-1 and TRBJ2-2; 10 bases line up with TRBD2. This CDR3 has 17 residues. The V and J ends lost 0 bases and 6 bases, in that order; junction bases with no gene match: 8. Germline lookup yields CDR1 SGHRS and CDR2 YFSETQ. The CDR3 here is CASSLARLAGGAGELFF. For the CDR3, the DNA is TGCGCCAGCAGCTTGGCCCGGTTAGCGGGAGGCGCCGGGGAGCTGTTTTTT. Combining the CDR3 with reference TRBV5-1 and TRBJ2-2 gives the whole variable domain KAGVTQTPRYLIKTRGQQVTLSCSPISGHRSVSWYQQTPGQGLQFLFEYFSETQRNKGNFPGRFSGRQFSNSRSEMNVSTLELGDSALYLCASSLARLAGGAGELFFGEGSRLTVL.

The CDR3 reads CASSSTGQGNSEQFF. CDR3 coding DNA: TGTGCCAGCAGCTCTACGGGACAGGGGAATAGTGAGCAGTTCTTC. The chain carries TRBV7-8 and TRBJ2-1, with TRBD1 matching over 10 bases. The CDR3 contains 15 residues. CDR1 is SGHVS and CDR2 is FQNEAQ in the germline V gene. V trimming: 4 bases; J trimming: 9 bases; junction bases outside the gene matches: 9.

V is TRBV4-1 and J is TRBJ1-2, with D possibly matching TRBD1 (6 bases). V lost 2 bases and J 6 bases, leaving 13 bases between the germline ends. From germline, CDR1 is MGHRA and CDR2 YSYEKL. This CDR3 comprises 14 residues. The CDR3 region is CASSQREGDHGYTF. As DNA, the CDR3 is TGCGCCAGCAGCCAAAGGGAGGGGGACCATGGCTACACCTTC.

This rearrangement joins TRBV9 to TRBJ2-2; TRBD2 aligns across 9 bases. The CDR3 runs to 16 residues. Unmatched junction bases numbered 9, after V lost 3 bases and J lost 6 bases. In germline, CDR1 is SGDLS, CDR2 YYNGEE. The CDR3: CASSAHSGGEAGELFF. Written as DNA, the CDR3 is TGTGCCAGCAGCGCCCATAGCGGGGGAGAGGCCGGGGAGCTGTTTTTT.

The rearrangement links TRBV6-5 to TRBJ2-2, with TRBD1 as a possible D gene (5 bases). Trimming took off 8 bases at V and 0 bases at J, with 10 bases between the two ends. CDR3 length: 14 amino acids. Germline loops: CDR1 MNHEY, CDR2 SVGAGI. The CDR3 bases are TGTGCCAGCCGGACACTCGCGAACACCGGGGAGCTGTTTTTT. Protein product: CASRTLANTGELFF.

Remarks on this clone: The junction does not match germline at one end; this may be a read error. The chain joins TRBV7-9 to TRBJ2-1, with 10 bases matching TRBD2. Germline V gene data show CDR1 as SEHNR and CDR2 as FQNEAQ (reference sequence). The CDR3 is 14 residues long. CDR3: CASSVAGGTNEQFF. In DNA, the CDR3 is TGTGCCAGCAGCGTAGCGGGAGGAACCAATGAGCAGTTCTTC.

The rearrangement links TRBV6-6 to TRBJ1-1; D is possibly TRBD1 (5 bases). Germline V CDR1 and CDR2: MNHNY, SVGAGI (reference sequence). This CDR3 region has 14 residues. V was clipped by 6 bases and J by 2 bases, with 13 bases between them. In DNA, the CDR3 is TGTGCCAGCAGCACCGACAGACGAAACACTGAAGCTTTCTTT. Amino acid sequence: CASSTDRRNTEAFF.

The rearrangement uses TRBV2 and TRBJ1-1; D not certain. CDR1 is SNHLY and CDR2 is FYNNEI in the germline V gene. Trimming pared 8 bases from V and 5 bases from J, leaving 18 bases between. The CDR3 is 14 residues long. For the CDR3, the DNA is TGTGCCAGCTCTCCGGAGGAATCGGGGACTGAAGCTTTCTTT. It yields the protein CASSPEESGTEAFF.

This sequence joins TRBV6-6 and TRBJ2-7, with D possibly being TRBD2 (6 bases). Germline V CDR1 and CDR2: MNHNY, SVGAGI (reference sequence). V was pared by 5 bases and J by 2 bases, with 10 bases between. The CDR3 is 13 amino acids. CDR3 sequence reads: CASSKPGAYEQYF. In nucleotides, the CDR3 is TGTGCCAGCAGTAAGCCGGGAGCCTACGAGCAGTACTTC.

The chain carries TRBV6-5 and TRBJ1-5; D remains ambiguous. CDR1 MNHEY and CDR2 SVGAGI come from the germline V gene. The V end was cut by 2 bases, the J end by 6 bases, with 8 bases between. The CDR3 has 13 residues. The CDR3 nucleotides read TGTGCCAGCAGTTACGGGTGGGCTCAGCCCCAGCATTTT. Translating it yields CASSYGWAQPQHF.

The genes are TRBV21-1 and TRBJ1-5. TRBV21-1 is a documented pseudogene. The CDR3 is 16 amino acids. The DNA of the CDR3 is TGTGCCAGCAGCAAAGATGGAGGGTATAGCAATCAGCCCCAGCATTTT. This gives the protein CASSKDGGYSNQPQHF.

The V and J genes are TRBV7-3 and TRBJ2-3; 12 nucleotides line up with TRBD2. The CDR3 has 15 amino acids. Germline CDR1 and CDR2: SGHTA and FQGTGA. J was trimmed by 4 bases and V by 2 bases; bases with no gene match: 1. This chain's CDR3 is CASSLLAGGADTQYF. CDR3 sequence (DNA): TGTGCCAGCAGCTTACTAGCGGGAGGGGCAGATACGCAGTATTTT.

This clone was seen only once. CDR3 sequence: CASSEFSGGGDEQFF. As DNA, the CDR3 is TGTGCCAGCAGTGAATTCAGTGGAGGCGGAGATGAGCAGTTCTTC. The J gene is TRBJ2-1, the V gene TRBV25-1, with a possible D match to TRBD2 (5 bases). CDR3 size: 15 residues. Germline loops: CDR1 MGHDK, CDR2 SYGVNS. Trimming pared 1 base from V and 8 bases from J, leaving 15 bases between.

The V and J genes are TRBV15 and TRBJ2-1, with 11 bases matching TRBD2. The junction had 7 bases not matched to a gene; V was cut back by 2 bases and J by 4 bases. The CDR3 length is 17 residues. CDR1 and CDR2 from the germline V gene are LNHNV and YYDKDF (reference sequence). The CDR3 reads CATSRPLAGGNYNEQFF. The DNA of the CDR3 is TGTGCCACCAGCAGACCCTTAGCGGGGGGGAATTACAATGAGCAGTTCTTC.

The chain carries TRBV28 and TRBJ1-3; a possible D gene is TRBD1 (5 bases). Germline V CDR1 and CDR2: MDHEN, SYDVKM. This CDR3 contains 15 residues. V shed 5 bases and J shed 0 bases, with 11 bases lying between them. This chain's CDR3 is CASSIRGDSGNTIYF. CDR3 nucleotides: TGTGCCAGCAGTATACGGGGGGACTCTGGAAACACCATATATTTT.